A selection of T cell receptor beta chains follows, all from one sample in a study of OX40 agonist ivuxolimab in advanced cancers. The repertoire was sequenced with immunoSEQ multiplex PCR; TCRdb's copy has only in-frame clones and lacks some. Seen here are about 24,000 clones, about three quarters observed once, and the top ten hold around 20%. Source: CD4+ or CD8+ T cells sorted from blood, taken in a trial of the OX40 agonist ivuxolimab. The receptors stem from an adult with an advanced solid tumor such as melanoma, head and neck, liver or kidney cancer. Each CDR3 is given with its conserved first and last residue. A D gene is named only where the DNA matches it firmly. Rows give clone size only sometimes, using once, few, many, or a class for an expanded clone.

d_call clone_size j_call v_call cdr3_aa cdr3_nt
. . TRBJ1-2 TRBV6-1 CASHQVHTF TGTGCCAGCCACCAGGTTCACACCTTC
. . TRBJ1-5 TRBV19 CASSQGGRGDGQPQHF TGTGCCAGTAGCCAGGGCGGTCGGGGAGACGGCCAGCCCCAGCATTTT
. . TRBJ1-4 TRBV10-3 CAISDRDRTTNEKLFF TGTGCCATCAGTGACCGCGACCGAACAACTAATGAAAAACTGTTTTTT
. once TRBJ2-4 TRBV11-2 CASSLPGRPLAKNIQYF TGTGCCAGCAGCTTACCCGGGAGACCCCTAGCCAAAAACATTCAGTACTTC
. . TRBJ2-3 TRBV7-9 CASSLGRGTDTQYF TGTGCCAGCAGCTTAGGTCGCGGCACAGATACGCAGTATTTT
. . TRBJ2-2 TRBV9 CASSVHPGNTGELFF TGTGCCAGCAGCGTGCATCCAGGGAACACCGGGGAGCTGTTTTTT
TRBD2 . TRBJ2-7 TRBV10-3 CAISVGWGKAGGNRAQYKFYEQYF TGTGCCATCAGTGTGGGGTGGGGAAAAGCGGGAGGGAACCGGGCCCAATATAAATTCTACGAGCAGTACTTC
. . TRBJ2-7 TRBV5-1 CASCSLGGEQYF TGCGCCAGCTGCTCTCTCGGGGGCGAGCAGTACTTC
TRBD1 . TRBJ1-2 TRBV27 CASSPQPDRGYGYTF TGTGCCAGCAGTCCCCAGCCCGACAGGGGATATGGCTACACCTTC
. . TRBJ1-5 TRBV7-2 CASSLGINQPQHF TGTGCCAGCAGCTTGGGAATAAATCAGCCCCAGCATTTT
TRBD1 . TRBJ2-2 TRBV6-4 CASSRTGETGELFF TGTGCCAGCAGCCGGACAGGGGAGACCGGGGAGCTGTTTTTT
TRBD2 . TRBJ2-7 TRBV11-2 CASSSSGSQGSEQYF TGTGCCAGCAGCTCTAGCGGGAGTCAAGGGTCCGAGCAGTACTTC
TRBD2 . TRBJ2-2 TRBV28 CATFFSRLAGGQNTGELFF TGTGCCACATTTTTCTCCCGCCTAGCGGGAGGTCAGAACACCGGGGAGCTGTTTTTT
TRBD1 . TRBJ2-6 TRBV15 CATSRGAMTGPGANVLTF TGTGCCACCAGCAGGGGCGCAATGACAGGGCCTGGGGCCAACGTCCTGACTTTC
. . TRBJ2-2 TRBV11-3 CASSSTRNTGELFF TGTGCCAGCAGCTCTACAAGGAACACCGGGGAGCTGTTTTTT
. . TRBJ2-6 TRBV5-4 CASRRESGANVLTF TGTGCCAGCAGACGGGAATCTGGGGCCAACGTCCTGACTTTC
. . TRBJ1-1 TRBV19 CAVRRGWDTEAFF TGTGCCGTAAGAAGGGGTTGGGACACTGAAGCTTTCTTT